This passage covers 14 T cell receptor beta chains from one sample sequenced in a study of high-grade serous ovarian cancer treatment subgroups. Tumor samples were obtained before definitive surgery or chemotherapy. This table comes from immunoSEQ multiplex PCR, and its TCRdb copy is limited to in-frame clones, with some not included. The sample yields about 7,100 clones, roughly 85% seen once. Sequencing used tumor tissue. The receptors stem from a human donor with high-grade serous ovarian cancer.

CDR3 residues: CASSAHQGRTEAFF. CDR3 sequence (DNA): TGTGCCAGTAGTGCCCACCAGGGACGGACTGAAGCTTTCTTT. This chain connects TRBV19 to TRBJ1-1, with D possibly matching TRBD1 (5 bases). Germline loops: CDR1 LNHDA, CDR2 SQIVND (reference sequence). The CDR3 contains 14 residues. Trimming took off 5 bases at V and 5 bases at J, with 15 bases between the two ends.

The chain recombines TRBV15 with TRBJ1-5, with TRBD1 matching over 9 bases. Trimming removed 3 bases from V and 6 bases from J; junction bases left unmatched: 6. The germline gives CDR1 LNHNV, CDR2 YYDKDF (reference sequence). The CDR3 has 15 residues. The CDR3 spells CATSRVDRGGQPQHF. As DNA, the CDR3 is TGTGCCACCAGCAGGGTTGACAGGGGGGGTCAGCCCCAGCATTTT. Full variable domain (rest looked up from reference TRBV15 and TRBJ1-5): DAMVIQNPRYQVTQFGKPVTLSCSQTLNHNVMYWYQQKSSQAPKLLFHYYDKDFNNEADTPDNFQSRRPNTSFCFLDIRSPGLGDTAMYLCATSRVDRGGQPQHFGDGTRLSIL.

The gene calls are TRBV5-1 and TRBJ2-1, with D perhaps being TRBD1 or TRBD2 (6 bases each). Trimming left V 3 bases short and J 8 bases short, with 21 bases between. The germline V gene has CDR1 SGHRS and CDR2 YFSETQ. CDR3 length: 16 amino acids. Here the CDR3 DNA reads TGCGCCAGCAGCTCCGGTTCGGGGGCTGCGAGGGATGAGCAGTTCTTC. Its translation: CASSSGSGAARDEQFF. Supplemented by reference TRBV5-1 and TRBJ2-1, the full variable domain reads KAGVTQTPRYLIKTRGQQVTLSCSPISGHRSVSWYQQTPGQGLQFLFEYFSETQRNKGNFPGRFSGRQFSNSRSEMNVSTLELGDSALYLCASSSGSGAARDEQFFGPGTRLTVL.

The chain uses TRBV21-1 and TRBJ2-1. TRBV21-1 is annotated as a pseudogene. This CDR3 comprises 15 residues. DNA of the CDR3: TGTGCCAGCAGCAAAGAAGGGGACGCCTACAATGAGCAGTTCTTC. As protein: CASSKEGDAYNEQFF.

V usage is TRBV6-1 and J usage is TRBJ1-2, with TRBD1 matching over 9 bases. The V segment lost 4 bases and the J segment 7 bases; nucleotides outside the gene matches: 7. CDR1 and CDR2 from the germline V gene are MNHNS and SASEGT. The CDR3 contains 14 residues. This CDR3 reads CASSAEDRGSGYTF. The CDR3 DNA is TGTGCCAGCAGTGCGGAGGACAGGGGTTCTGGCTACACCTTC.

This rearrangement joins TRBV5-1 to TRBJ2-1; 7 positions agree with TRBD2. The CDR3 spans 14 residues. Trimming took 2 bases from V and 5 from J; bases not matched to a gene: 4. Germline V gene sequence: CDR1 SGHRS, CDR2 YFSETQ. In nucleotides, the CDR3 is TGCGCCAGCAGCTTCCGCGGGGGAAACAATGAGCAGTTCTTC. Residues: CASSFRGGNNEQFF.

This chain uses TRBV2 with TRBJ2-1; perhaps TRBD2 as D (5 bases). There are 13 residues in the CDR3. V was shortened by 8 bases and J by 4 bases, with 12 bases between the two germline ends. CDR1 is SNHLY, CDR2 FYNNEI, per germline. DNA of the CDR3: TGTGCCAGCCCATGGACTCTTTACAATGAGCAGTTCTTC. The encoded protein is CASPWTLYNEQFF.

V is TRBV7-2 and J is TRBJ1-2, with TRBD1 identical over 12 bases. V lost 7 bases, J lost 4 bases, and 16 bases stayed unmatched. Germline V gene sequence: CDR1 SGHTA, CDR2 FQGNSA. CDR3 size: 18 residues. The CDR3 is CASNTIRDRGPIGYGYTF. DNA for the CDR3: TGTGCCAGCAACACAATCCGGGACAGGGGGCCGATAGGCTATGGCTACACCTTC.

This clone was detected once. The chain has TRBV5-1 and TRBJ1-6; D gene ambiguous. V dropped 4 bases and J dropped 7 bases, with 15 bases sitting between them. From germline, CDR1 is SGHRS and CDR2 YFSETQ. There are 15 residues in the CDR3. CDR3 bases: TGCGCCAGCAGCCATCTGAGCGCGGGCAATTCACCCCTCCACTTT. Protein product: CASSHLSAGNSPLHF.

The chain carries TRBV18 and TRBJ2-1; D is possibly TRBD2 (6 bases). Trimming left V 2 bases short and J 10 bases short, with 6 bases between. This CDR3 spans 11 amino acids. In germline, CDR1 is KGHSH, CDR2 LQKENI. DNA for the CDR3: TGTGCCAGCTCACCAGGGAGGGAGCAGTTCTTC. Translating gives CASSPGREQFF.

The chain is built from TRBV19 and TRBJ1-2, with D hard to call. Trimming pared 1 base from V and 8 bases from J, leaving 8 bases between. The CDR3 is made up of 12 amino acids. Looked up from germline, CDR1 is LNHDA and CDR2 is SQIVND (reference sequence). The CDR3 reads CASSIAARGYTF. The CDR3, as DNA: TGTGCCAGTAGTATAGCCGCACGAGGCTACACCTTC.

The chain carries TRBV5-1 and TRBJ1-2, with D tentatively TRBD1 (5 bases). Germline V lookup: CDR1 SGHRS, CDR2 YFSETQ. The CDR3 contains 16 residues. Trimming shortened V by 0 bases and J by 4 bases, and 16 bases separated the two germline ends. CDR3 in DNA: TGCGCCAGCAGCTTGGCCCCCCGGGGAGGGACCTATGGCTACACCTTC. As protein: CASSLAPRGGTYGYTF. Full variable domain (rest looked up from reference TRBV5-1 and TRBJ1-2): KAGVTQTPRYLIKTRGQQVTLSCSPISGHRSVSWYQQTPGQGLQFLFEYFSETQRNKGNFPGRFSGRQFSNSRSEMNVSTLELGDSALYLCASSLAPRGGTYGYTFGSGTRLTVV.

To note about this clone: At one end, the junction sequence differs from germline, possibly due to a read error. V and J are TRBV7-2 and TRBJ2-3, with D maybe TRBD2 (6 bases). This CDR3 has 14 amino acids. From germline, CDR1 is SGHTA and CDR2 FQGNSA. CDR3 residues: CASSLALSGDTQYF. The CDR3, as DNA: TGTGCCAGCAGCCTAGCCCTCAGCGGGGATACGCAGTATTTT.

V and J are TRBV7-2 and TRBJ2-3, with 9 bases aligning to TRBD2. The length of the CDR3 is 16 residues. Germline CDR1 is SGHTA and CDR2 is FQGNSA. The J segment lost 5 bases and the V segment lost 4 bases, leaving 10 bases of the junction unmatched. As DNA, the CDR3 is TGTGCCAGCAGCTCCTCTAGCGGGGTGCCCAGAGATACGCAGTATTTT. Amino acids: CASSSSSGVPRDTQYF.